The clone carrying this T cell receptor (beta chain) was recorded many times. Through a sample-barcoded 5' primer and a J-beta primer mix, a second PCR was run for about 6 to 11 cycles. Via MiXCR, TCRdb re-called the 5' RACE reads, giving one row per CDR3 protein. The profile shows over a million distinct CDR3 sequences, more than 35% of them singletons. The data derive from a study of blood T cells in healthy people across ages. This CDR3 spans 13 amino acids. Trimming shortened V by 3 bases and J by 3 bases, and 9 bases separated the two germline ends. This receptor was obtained from a woman aged 60-75 years in good health. This chain joins TRBV12-3 or TRBV12-4 and TRBJ2-7; no clear D. Source material: blood. The CDR3 coding sequence is TGTGCCAGCAGTTTTGGTCAGATCTACGAGCAGTACTTC. As protein: CASSFGQIYEQYF.